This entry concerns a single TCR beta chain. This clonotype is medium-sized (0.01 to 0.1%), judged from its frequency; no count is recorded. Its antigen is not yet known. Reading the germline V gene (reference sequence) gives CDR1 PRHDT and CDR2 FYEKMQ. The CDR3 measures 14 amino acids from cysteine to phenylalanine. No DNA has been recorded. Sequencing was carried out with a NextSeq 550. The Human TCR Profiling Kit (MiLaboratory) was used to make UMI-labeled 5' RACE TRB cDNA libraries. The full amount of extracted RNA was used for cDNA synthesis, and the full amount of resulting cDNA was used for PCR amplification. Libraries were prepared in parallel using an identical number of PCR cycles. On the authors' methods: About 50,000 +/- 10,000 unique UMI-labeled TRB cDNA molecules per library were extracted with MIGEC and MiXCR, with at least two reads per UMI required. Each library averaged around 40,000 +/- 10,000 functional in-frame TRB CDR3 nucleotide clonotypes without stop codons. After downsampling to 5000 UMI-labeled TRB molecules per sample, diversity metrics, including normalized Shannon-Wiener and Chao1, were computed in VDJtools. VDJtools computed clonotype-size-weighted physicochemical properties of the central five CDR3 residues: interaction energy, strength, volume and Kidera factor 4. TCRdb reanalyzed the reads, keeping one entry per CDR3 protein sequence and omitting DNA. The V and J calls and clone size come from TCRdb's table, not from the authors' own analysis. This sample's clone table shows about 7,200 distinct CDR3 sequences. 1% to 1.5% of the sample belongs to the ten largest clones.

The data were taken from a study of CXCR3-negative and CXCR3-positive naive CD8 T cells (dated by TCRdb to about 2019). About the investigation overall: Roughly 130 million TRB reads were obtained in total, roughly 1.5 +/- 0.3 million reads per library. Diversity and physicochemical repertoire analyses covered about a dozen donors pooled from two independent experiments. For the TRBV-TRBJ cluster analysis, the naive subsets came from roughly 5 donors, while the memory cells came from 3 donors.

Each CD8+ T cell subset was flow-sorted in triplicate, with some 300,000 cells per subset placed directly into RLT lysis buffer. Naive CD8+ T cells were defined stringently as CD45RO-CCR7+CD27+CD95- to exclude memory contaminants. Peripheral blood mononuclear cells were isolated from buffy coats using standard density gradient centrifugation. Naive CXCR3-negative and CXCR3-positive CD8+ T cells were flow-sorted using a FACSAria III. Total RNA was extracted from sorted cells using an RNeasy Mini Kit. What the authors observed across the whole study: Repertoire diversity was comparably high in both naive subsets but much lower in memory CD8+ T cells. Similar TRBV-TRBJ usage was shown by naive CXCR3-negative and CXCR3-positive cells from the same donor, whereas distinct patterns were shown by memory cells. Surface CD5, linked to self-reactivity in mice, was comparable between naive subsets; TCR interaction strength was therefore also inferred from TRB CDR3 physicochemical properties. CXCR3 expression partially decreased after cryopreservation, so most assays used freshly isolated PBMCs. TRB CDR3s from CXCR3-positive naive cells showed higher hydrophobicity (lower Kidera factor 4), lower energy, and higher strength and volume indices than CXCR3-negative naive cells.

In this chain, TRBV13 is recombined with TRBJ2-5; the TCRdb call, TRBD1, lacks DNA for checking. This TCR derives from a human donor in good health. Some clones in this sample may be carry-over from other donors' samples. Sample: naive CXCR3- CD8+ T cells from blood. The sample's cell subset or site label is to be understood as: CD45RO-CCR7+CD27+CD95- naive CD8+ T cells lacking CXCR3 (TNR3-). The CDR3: CASSYRGIEETQYF.